The 20 T cell receptor beta chains given below trace back to one sample, sequenced in a study of T cell clonotyping in hematopoietic cell transplantation. Profiling relied on immunoSEQ multiplex PCR, and the TCRdb table lists in-frame clones only, not all of them. The sample records roughly 3,900 clones, 85% to 95% being singletons. The specimen was PBMCs, collected 30 days after allogeneic stem cell transplant. The receptor set was obtained from a male patient in his fifties who had an allogeneic stem cell transplant from a related donor, so the T cells may come from the graft donor. Some clones in this sample may be carry-over from other donors' samples.

The chain uses TRBV10-3 and TRBJ1-1, with 7 bases fitting TRBD1. Germline V gene sequence: CDR1 ENHRY, CDR2 SYGVKD. The J segment lost 1 base and the V segment lost 6 bases, leaving 5 bases of the junction unmatched. This CDR3 spans 14 amino acids. The CDR3 sequence: CAIRDRTGNTEAFF. In nucleotides, the CDR3 is TGTGCCATCAGGGACCGGACAGGGAACACTGAAGCTTTCTTT.

The chain joins TRBV11-2 to TRBJ2-7, with a possible D match to TRBD1 (6 bases). The CDR3 has 14 amino acids. Trimming shortened V by 4 bases and J by 1 base, and 11 bases separated the two germline ends. Germline CDR1 reads SGHAT; CDR2 reads FQNNGV. The CDR3: CASSSGTYSYEQYF. The CDR3 bases are TGTGCCAGCAGCTCCGGGACATATTCCTACGAGCAGTACTTC.

This rearrangement joins TRBV28 to TRBJ1-5; no firm D call. V lost 3 bases and J lost 6, with 12 bases in between. The CDR3 extends over 14 amino acids. CDR1 and CDR2 (germline): MDHEN, SYDVKM. CDR3 bases: TGTGCCAGCAGTTTGGCCCTTCTTAGTCAGCCCCAGCATTTT. Its translation is CASSLALLSQPQHF.

This rearrangement joins TRBV20-1 to TRBJ2-7; 7 bases match TRBD2. CDR3 length equals 10 residues. Germline CDR1 DFQATT, CDR2 SNEGSKA (reference sequence). The CDR3 loop reads CSWGGYEQYF. The CDR3 coding sequence is TGCAGCTGGGGGGGCTACGAGCAGTACTTC.

The CDR3 here is CASREAGTGGGGYTF. The CDR3 DNA follows: TGTGCCAGCAGGGAGGCCGGGACAGGGGGCGGAGGCTACACCTTC. The chain uses TRBV6-7 and TRBJ1-2; TRBD1 matches 12 bases. TRBV6-7 is recorded as an ORF, its role being uncertain. V gave up 6 bases and J gave up 8 bases; unmatched junction bases: 10. The CDR3 totals 15 residues.

The gene calls are TRBV19 and TRBJ1-5, with a possible D match to TRBD1 (5 bases). Germline CDR1 is LNHDA and CDR2 is SQIVND (reference sequence). The CDR3 loop spans 17 amino acids. The germline V and J ends were trimmed by 5 bases and 1 base, with 18 bases remaining between them. CDR3 protein: CASSPPFNWDSNQPQHF. DNA of the CDR3: TGTGCCAGTAGTCCCCCCTTCAATTGGGACAGCAATCAGCCCCAGCATTTT.

V usage is TRBV4-3 and J usage is TRBJ2-3, with TRBD2 as a possible D gene (6 bases). The V gene's germline CDR1 is LGHNA and CDR2 YSLEER. The V end was cut by 0 bases, the J end by 2 bases, with 15 bases between. The CDR3 contains 17 residues. The CDR3 region is CASSQDGAGYTTDTQYF. The CDR3, as DNA: TGCGCCAGCAGCCAAGACGGCGCGGGGTACACCACAGATACGCAGTATTTT.

This sequence joins TRBV11-3 and TRBJ1-1; D not certain. Germline V gene data show CDR1 as SGHNT and CDR2 as YENEEA. This CDR3 contains 15 residues. Trimming shortened V by 4 bases and J by 4 bases, and 16 bases separated the two germline ends. This chain's CDR3 is CASSWTVSRGTEAFF. The CDR3 DNA follows: TGTGCCAGCAGCTGGACGGTCAGCCGGGGCACTGAAGCTTTCTTT.

The V gene is TRBV19, the J gene TRBJ2-4, with 9 bases matching TRBD1. The V segment lost 5 bases and the J segment 6 bases; nucleotides outside the gene matches: 5. Looked up from germline, CDR1 is LNHDA and CDR2 is SQIVND (reference sequence). The CDR3 length is 14 residues. In nucleotides, the CDR3 is TGTGCCAGTAGTGTACAGGGGGCCGGAAACATTCAGTACTTC. It codes for CASSVQGAGNIQYF.

For the CDR3, the DNA is TGTGCCAGCAGCTTAGCTTCTTGGCGGGAGACCCAGTACTTC. This translates into CASSLASWRETQYF. V usage is TRBV7-6 and J usage is TRBJ2-5; D gene uncertain. The V and J ends lost 0 bases and 5 bases respectively, with 10 bases between them. CDR3 length: 14 residues. The germline V gene has CDR1 SGHVS and CDR2 FNYEAQ.

The gene calls are TRBV5-1 and TRBJ2-1, with 11 bases fitting TRBD2. The V gene end was trimmed by 1 base and the J gene end by 0 bases; junction bases not matched to a gene: 9. In germline, CDR1 is SGHRS, CDR2 YFSETQ. This CDR3 region has 19 residues. The CDR3 reads CASSLLILAGGFSYNEQFF. CDR3 sequence (DNA): TGCGCCAGCAGCTTGCTTATCCTAGCGGGGGGTTTCTCCTACAATGAGCAGTTCTTC.

The chain recombines TRBV10-3 with TRBJ1-2, with a possible D match to TRBD1 (6 bases). Germline CDR1 and CDR2: ENHRY and SYGVKD. The CDR3 runs 13 residues. V shed 4 bases and J shed 4 bases, with 10 bases lying between them. CDR3 nucleotides: TGTGCCATCAGTGCGGTACAGGGCTATGGCTACACCTTC. Its translation: CAISAVQGYGYTF.

A single count supports this clone. The chain links TRBV18 to TRBJ1-3; no definite D call. The V gene lost 0 bases and the J gene lost 0 bases, with 9 bases spanning the gap. This CDR3 is built from 16 residues. Germline V gene lookup returns CDR1 KGHSH and CDR2 LQKENI. The CDR3 region is CASSPPGLSSGNTIYF. CDR3 DNA: TGTGCCAGCTCACCACCCGGACTGTCCTCTGGAAACACCATATATTTT.

J is TRBJ1-1 and V is TRBV27, with D perhaps matching TRBD1 (6 bases). This CDR3 region has 14 residues. CDR1 and CDR2 (germline): MNHEY, SMNVEV (reference sequence). V gave up 2 bases and J gave up 1 base, with 8 bases separating them. CDR3 sequence: CASSLTRGNTEAFF. CDR3 in DNA: TGTGCCAGCAGTTTAACCAGGGGGAACACTGAAGCTTTCTTT.

This chain joins TRBV6-6 and TRBJ1-2; 8 bases are a match to TRBD1. The length of the CDR3 is 13 residues. Per the germline V gene, CDR1 is MNHNY and CDR2 is SVGAGI (reference sequence). V lost 5 bases, J lost 4 bases, and 3 bases stayed unmatched. The CDR3 bases are TGTGCCAGCAGTCGGGACAGGAGCTATGGCTACACCTTC. Translated: CASSRDRSYGYTF.

This chain connects TRBV6-5 to TRBJ2-3, with D possibly TRBD1 on 7 matching bases. The CDR3 has 15 amino acids. V lost 6 bases and J 1 base, leaving 14 bases between the germline ends. CDR1 and CDR2 (germline): MNHEY, SVGAGI. CDR3 protein: CASSSTGEGTDTQYF. DNA of the CDR3: TGTGCCAGCAGCTCTACAGGGGAGGGCACAGATACGCAGTATTTT.

J is TRBJ2-2 and V is TRBV2; D unresolved. The length of the CDR3 is 13 residues. Germline CDR1 and CDR2: SNHLY and FYNNEI. Trimming removed 5 bases from V and 1 base from J, with 5 bases in between. The CDR3 DNA reads TGTGCCAGCAGTAGCAGGAACACCGGGGAGCTGTTTTTT. Translated, it gives CASSSRNTGELFF.

V gene TRBV4-3 combines with J gene TRBJ2-5; 7 nucleotides line up with TRBD2. The CDR3 extends over 15 amino acids. The J segment lost 0 bases and the V segment lost 4 bases, leaving 5 bases of the junction unmatched. The germline V gene encodes CDR1 LGHNA and CDR2 YSLEER. The CDR3 DNA sequence: TGCGCCAGCAGCCCCGGGGGGACCTACCAAGAGACCCAGTACTTC. This translates into CASSPGGTYQETQYF.

This chain connects TRBV19 to TRBJ2-2; no firm D call. Trimming removed 10 bases from V and 0 bases from J, with 9 bases in between. The germline gives CDR1 LNHDA, CDR2 SQIVND (reference sequence). CDR3 length: 13 amino acids. CDR3 amino acids: CATANPNTGELFF. DNA of the CDR3: TGTGCCACCGCGAACCCGAACACCGGGGAGCTGTTTTTT.

V gene TRBV19 combines with J gene TRBJ1-2; a weak D match, TRBD1 (6 bases). CDR1 is LNHDA, CDR2 SQIVND, per germline (reference sequence). V was cut by 5 bases and J by 8 bases, with 12 bases left in between. CDR3 length equals 12 residues. DNA of the CDR3: TGTGCCAGTAGTTCCAGGGGAGGGGGCTACACCTTC. Amino acid sequence: CASSSRGGGYTF.